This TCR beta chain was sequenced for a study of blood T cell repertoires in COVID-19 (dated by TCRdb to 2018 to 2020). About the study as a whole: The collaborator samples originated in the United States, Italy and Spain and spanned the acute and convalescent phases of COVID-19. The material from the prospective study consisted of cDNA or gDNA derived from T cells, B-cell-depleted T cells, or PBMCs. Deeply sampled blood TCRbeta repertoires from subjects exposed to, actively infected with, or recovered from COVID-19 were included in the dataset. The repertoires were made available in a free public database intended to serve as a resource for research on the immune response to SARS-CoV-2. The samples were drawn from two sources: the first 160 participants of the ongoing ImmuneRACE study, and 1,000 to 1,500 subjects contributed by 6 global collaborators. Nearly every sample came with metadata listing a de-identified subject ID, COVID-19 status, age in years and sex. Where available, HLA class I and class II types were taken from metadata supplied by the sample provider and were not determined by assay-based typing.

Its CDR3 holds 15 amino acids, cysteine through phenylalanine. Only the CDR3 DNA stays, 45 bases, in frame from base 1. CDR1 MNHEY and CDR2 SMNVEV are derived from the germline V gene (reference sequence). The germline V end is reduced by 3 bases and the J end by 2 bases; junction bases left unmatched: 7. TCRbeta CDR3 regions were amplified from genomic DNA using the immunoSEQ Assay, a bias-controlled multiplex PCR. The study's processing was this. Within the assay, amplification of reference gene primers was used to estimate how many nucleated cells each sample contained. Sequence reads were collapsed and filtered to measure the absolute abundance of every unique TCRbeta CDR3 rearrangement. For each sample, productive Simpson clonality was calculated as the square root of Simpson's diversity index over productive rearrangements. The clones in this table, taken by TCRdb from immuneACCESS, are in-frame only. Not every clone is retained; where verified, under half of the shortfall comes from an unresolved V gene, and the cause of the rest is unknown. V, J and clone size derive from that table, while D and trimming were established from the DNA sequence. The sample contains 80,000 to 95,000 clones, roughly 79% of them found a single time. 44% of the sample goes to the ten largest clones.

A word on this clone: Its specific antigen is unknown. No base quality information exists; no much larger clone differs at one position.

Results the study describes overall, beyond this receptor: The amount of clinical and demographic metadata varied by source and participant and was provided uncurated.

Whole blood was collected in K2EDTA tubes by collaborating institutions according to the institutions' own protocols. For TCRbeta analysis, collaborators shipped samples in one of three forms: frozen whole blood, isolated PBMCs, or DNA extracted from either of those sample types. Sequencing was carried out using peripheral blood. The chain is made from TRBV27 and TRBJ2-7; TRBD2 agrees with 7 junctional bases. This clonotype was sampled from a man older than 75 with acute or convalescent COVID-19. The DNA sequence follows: TGTGCCAGCAGTTTTAGGAGCGGGAAGGCCTACGAGCAGTACTTC. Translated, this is CASSFRSGKAYEQYF.